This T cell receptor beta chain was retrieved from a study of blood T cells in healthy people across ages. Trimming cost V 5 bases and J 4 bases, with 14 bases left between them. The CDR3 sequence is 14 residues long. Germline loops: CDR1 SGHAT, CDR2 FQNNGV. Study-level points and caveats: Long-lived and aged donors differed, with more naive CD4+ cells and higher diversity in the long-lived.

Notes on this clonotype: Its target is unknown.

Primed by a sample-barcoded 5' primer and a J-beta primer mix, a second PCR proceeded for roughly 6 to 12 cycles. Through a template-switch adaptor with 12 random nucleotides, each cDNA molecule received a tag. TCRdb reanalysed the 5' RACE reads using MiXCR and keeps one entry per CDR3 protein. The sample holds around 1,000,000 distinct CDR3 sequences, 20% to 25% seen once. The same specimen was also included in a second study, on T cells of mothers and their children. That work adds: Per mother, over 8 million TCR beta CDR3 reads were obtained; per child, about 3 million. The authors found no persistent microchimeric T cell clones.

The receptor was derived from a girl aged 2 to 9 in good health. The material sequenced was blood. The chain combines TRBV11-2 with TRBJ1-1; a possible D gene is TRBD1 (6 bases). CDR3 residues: CASSARGRGTEAFF. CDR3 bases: TGTGCCAGCAGCGCCAGGGGCCGGGGCACTGAAGCTTTCTTT.